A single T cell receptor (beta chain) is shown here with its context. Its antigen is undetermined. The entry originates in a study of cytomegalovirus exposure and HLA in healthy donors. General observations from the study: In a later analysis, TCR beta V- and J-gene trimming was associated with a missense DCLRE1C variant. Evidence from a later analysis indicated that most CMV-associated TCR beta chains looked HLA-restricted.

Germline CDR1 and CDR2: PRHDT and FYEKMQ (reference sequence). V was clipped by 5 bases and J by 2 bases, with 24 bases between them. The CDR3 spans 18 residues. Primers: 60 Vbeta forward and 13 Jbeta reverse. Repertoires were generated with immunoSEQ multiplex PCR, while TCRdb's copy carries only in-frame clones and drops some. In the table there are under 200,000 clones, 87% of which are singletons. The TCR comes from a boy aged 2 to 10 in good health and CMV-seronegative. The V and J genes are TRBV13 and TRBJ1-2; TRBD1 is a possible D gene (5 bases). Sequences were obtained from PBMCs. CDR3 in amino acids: CASSRGVGSTAINYGYTF. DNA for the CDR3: TGTGCCAGCAGCCGGGGGGTGGGTTCGACCGCTATAAACTATGGCTACACCTTC. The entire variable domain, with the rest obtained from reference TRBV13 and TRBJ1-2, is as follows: AAGVIQSPRHLIKEKRETATLKCYPIPRHDTVYWYQQGPGQDPQFLISFYEKMQSDKGSIPDRFSAQQFSDYHSELNMSSLELGDSALYFCASSRGVGSTAINYGYTFGSGTRLTVV.